This record looks at one T cell receptor beta chain sequence and its context. Its antigen target is currently unknown. No base-level quality is on record; no much larger clone is a single base apart. The collaborating institutions used their own protocols to collect whole blood in K2EDTA tubes. Collaborator samples were shipped for TCRbeta analysis as frozen whole blood, isolated PBMCs, or DNA extracted from either sample type. The junction shows trimming of 4 bases on V and 4 bases on J, plus 14 bases between the germline ends. CDR1 SNHLY and CDR2 FYNNEI were looked up in the germline V gene. CDR3 length: 15 amino acids, cysteine to phenylalanine. The only DNA kept is the CDR3, 45 bases in frame from the first base. These data originate in a study of blood T cell repertoires in COVID-19 (TCRdb year 2020). About the full investigation: Samples covering the acute and convalescent phases of COVID-19 were provided by collaborators in the United States, Italy and Spain. The prospective study material was composed of cDNA or gDNA derived from T cells, B-cell-depleted T cells, or PBMCs. Subjects who had been exposed to COVID-19, were actively infected with it, or had recovered from it provided the deeply sampled blood TCRbeta repertoires that made up the dataset. The repertoires were made available in a free public database intended to serve as a resource for research on the immune response to SARS-CoV-2. Samples came from the ongoing ImmuneRACE study (first 160 participants) plus 1,254 subjects from 6 global collaborators. Nearly every sample came with metadata listing a de-identified subject ID, COVID-19 status, age in years and sex. HLA class I and class II types, where available, came from metadata supplied by the sample provider rather than from assay-based typing.

General conclusions and limits of the study: How much clinical and demographic metadata was included differed by source and by participant, and the metadata was provided uncurated.

TCRbeta CDR3 regions were amplified from genomic DNA using the immunoSEQ Assay, a bias-controlled multiplex PCR. In the paper's pipeline: The number of nucleated cells in each sample was estimated from the amplification of reference gene primers within the assay. To quantify the absolute abundance of each unique TCRbeta CDR3 rearrangement, sequence reads were collapsed and filtered. For each sample, productive Simpson clonality was calculated by taking the square root of Simpson's diversity index across productive rearrangements. TCRdb's version of the immuneACCESS table is confined to in-frame rearrangements and falls short of the full clone set. An unresolved V gene accounts for under half of the shortfall where checked; the remainder is of unknown origin. V and J calls plus clone size are reproduced from that table; the DNA served to infer D and trimming. In this sample the table shows under 100,000 clones, around nine tenths of which occur a single time. The ten largest account for 5% to 6% of the sample.

The sequence is built from TRBV2 and TRBJ1-5; TRBD1 is perhaps the D gene, given 5 matching bases. This TCR derives from a middle-aged man with acute or convalescent COVID-19. Sequenced sample: peripheral blood. Here is the DNA: TGTGCCAGCAGTGGGCGGGACGGCGGAAATCAGCCCCAGCATTTT. Translated, it reads CASSGRDGGNQPQHF.